These 10 T cell receptor beta chains were all obtained from the same sample, sequenced in a study of CD8+CD57+ T cells in acquired aplastic anemia. TCR beta VDJ and CDR3 profiling used genomic DNA as template. TCRdb reprocessed the reads with MiXCR, giving one entry per CDR3 protein. The table includes about 220,000 distinct CDR3 sequences, approximately 35% detected once. Sequenced: sorted CD4+, CD8+, or CD8+CD57+ T cells (not recorded which) from PBMCs. Every receptor here comes from a human donor in good health, serving as a control.

This clonotype has just a few counts. The chain employs TRBV29-1 and TRBJ2-7; 16 nucleotides line up with TRBD2. Germline V gives CDR1 SQVTM, CDR2 ANQGSEA. The V segment lost 7 bases and the J segment 2 bases; nucleotides outside the gene matches: 8. The CDR3 sequence is 16 residues long. The CDR3 DNA reads TGCAGCGCCGGGGGACTAGCGGGAGGGCAGGCCTACGAGCAGTACTTC. Amino acids: CSAGGLAGGQAYEQYF.

There are many counts of this clonotype. This chain connects TRBV6-5 to TRBJ1-2, with a tentative D call TRBD1 (6 bases). This CDR3 spans 14 amino acids. Germline-derived CDR1 and CDR2 are MNHEY and SVGAGI. Deletions cut 2 bases from V and 4 bases from J, with 11 bases between. DNA for the CDR3: TGTGCCAGCAGTTACCTGGACAGCCTCTATGGCTACACCTTC. Residues: CASSYLDSLYGYTF.

The rearrangement joins TRBV15 to TRBJ2-1, with D hard to call. The ends were cut back, 0 bases at V and 2 bases at J, with 5 bases in the middle. The CDR3 sequence is 14 residues long. The germline CDR1 and CDR2 sequences are LNHNV and YYDKDF (reference sequence). This chain's CDR3 is CATSRDGTYNEQFF. CDR3 nucleotide sequence: TGTGCCACCAGCAGAGATGGGACCTACAATGAGCAGTTCTTC.

V and J are TRBV19 and TRBJ1-2, with 7 bases that match TRBD1. From germline, CDR1 is LNHDA and CDR2 SQIVND (reference sequence). This CDR3 has 14 residues. Trimming cost V 6 bases and J 2 bases; bases outside gene matches: 6. CDR3 residues: CASSWSGGNYGYTF. CDR3 DNA sequence: TGTGCCAGTAGCTGGTCAGGGGGAAACTATGGCTACACCTTC.

On this clonotype: A much larger clone is a single base away; this may be a read error. The chain uses TRBV7-2 and TRBJ1-1, with 8 bases lining up with TRBD1. Germline assignment: CDR1 SGHTA and CDR2 FQGNSA. V was pared by 4 bases and J by 10 bases, with 14 bases of the junction left unmatched. The CDR3 is made up of 15 amino acids. Here the CDR3 DNA reads TGTGCCAGCAGCTCTCAGGGGGCTCACGTAGCTGGAGCTTTCTTT. Its protein is CASSSQGAHVAGAFF. Supplemented by reference TRBV7-2 and TRBJ1-1, the full variable domain reads GAGVSQSPSNKVTEKGKDVELRCDPISGHTALYWYRQSLGQGLEFLIYFQGNSAPDKSGLPSDRFSAERTGGSVSTLTIQRTQQEDSAVYLCASSSQGAHVAGAFFGQGTRLTVV.

For this clonotype: A much larger clone differs from this one at a single base, so this may be a read error. The V call is TRBV5-1, the J call TRBJ1-6; 10 positions agree with TRBD1. Germline loops: CDR1 SGHRS, CDR2 YFSETQ. This CDR3 contains 15 residues. As DNA, the CDR3 is TGCGCCAGCCGCTTGGGGGGGACAGGGGATTCACCCCTCCACTTT. This sequence encodes CASRLGGTGDSPLHF.

The chain uses TRBV5-1 and TRBJ1-2, with 8 bases lining up with TRBD1. V lost 6 bases to trimming and J lost 3 bases; unmatched junction nucleotides: 13. Germline-derived CDR1 and CDR2 are SGHRS and YFSETQ. The CDR3 consists of 16 residues. CDR3 DNA: TGCGCCAGCACCCGGACAGGGCTGGGAACTGACTATGGCTACACCTTC. It translates to CASTRTGLGTDYGYTF.

This chain uses TRBV5-1 with TRBJ2-7; D is unresolved. The V gene's germline CDR1 is SGHRS and CDR2 YFSETQ. V was shortened by 3 bases and J by 1 base, with 11 bases between the two germline ends. The CDR3 extends over 14 amino acids. This CDR3 reads CASSWADGSYEQYF. CDR3 sequence (DNA): TGCGCCAGCAGCTGGGCAGATGGGTCCTACGAGCAGTACTTC. Full variable domain (missing parts from reference TRBV5-1 and TRBJ2-7): KAGVTQTPRYLIKTRGQQVTLSCSPISGHRSVSWYQQTPGQGLQFLFEYFSETQRNKGNFPGRFSGRQFSNSRSEMNVSTLELGDSALYLCASSWADGSYEQYFGPGTRLTVT.

The rearrangement links TRBV7-8 to TRBJ2-1; 13 bases are a match to TRBD2. The CDR3 loop spans 15 amino acids. V lost 6 bases, J lost 8 bases, and 7 bases stayed unmatched. From germline, CDR1 is SGHVS and CDR2 FQNEAQ. DNA of the CDR3: TGTGCCAGCAGTTTACTAGCGGGAGGGCCCGATGAGCAGTTCTTC. Encoded protein: CASSLLAGGPDEQFF.

The sample holds a few counts of this clonotype. Germline is not matched at one junction end, which may reflect a read error. V gene TRBV30 combines with J gene TRBJ1-6; D remains unclear. CDR1 GTSNPN and CDR2 SVGIG come from the germline V gene (reference sequence). The CDR3 spans 12 residues. The CDR3 DNA reads TGTGCATGGACGGCCGGCCCGCTCACCCTCCACTTT. This encodes CAWTAGPLTLHF. The entire variable domain, with the rest obtained from reference TRBV30 and TRBJ1-6, is as follows: SQTIHQWPATLVQPVGSPLSLECTVEGTSNPNLYWYRQAAGRGLQLLFYSVGIGQISSEVPQNLSASRPQDRQFILSSKKLLLSDSGFYLCAWTAGPLTLHFGNGTRLTVT.